These 16 T cell receptor beta chains were all obtained from the same sample, sequenced in a study of blood T cell repertoires in COVID-19 (dated by TCRdb to the early 2020s). Libraries were made using the immunoSEQ multiplex PCR assay. TCRdb took this table from immuneACCESS and kept in-frame rearrangements with V and J called. Such tables lack part of the clones; where checked against another copy, unresolved V genes explain under half of the gap, and the rest is unexplained. This sample gives roughly 230,000 clones in total; approximately 91% of them show up just once. More than 0.8% of the sample is taken by the ten largest. Sequenced material: peripheral blood. These receptors all stem from a man aged 25 to 45 with COVID-19, enrolled during active disease.

J is TRBJ1-5 and V is TRBV19; TRBD1 might be the D (6 bases). The CDR3 is 14 amino acids. Germline-derived CDR1 and CDR2 are LNHDA and SQIVND (reference sequence). V was trimmed by 3 bases and J by 6 bases, leaving 12 bases between them. CDR3 sequence (DNA): TGTGCCAGTAGTATGGGAGGGGGTCTTCAGCCCCAGCATTTT. Translation: CASSMGGGLQPQHF.

The J gene is TRBJ2-1, the V gene TRBV14, with D perhaps TRBD1 (5 bases). The CDR3 has 17 amino acids. From germline, CDR1 is SGHDN and CDR2 FVKESK. Deletions cut 2 bases from V and 6 bases from J, with 20 bases between. The CDR3 nucleotides read TGTGCCAGCAGCCAATTAATAGGGGCATACTCGGGCAATGAGCAGTTCTTC. As protein: CASSQLIGAYSGNEQFF.

The rearrangement links TRBV5-1 to TRBJ2-2; 7 nucleotides agree with TRBD1. The germline V gene has CDR1 SGHRS and CDR2 YFSETQ. The V and J ends lost 7 bases and 4 bases, in that order; junction bases with no gene match: 10. This CDR3 is built from 15 residues. CDR3 loop: CASHERQGSTGELFF. For the CDR3, the DNA is TGCGCCAGCCACGAAAGACAGGGTTCCACCGGGGAGCTGTTTTTT.

This clone appeared a few times. This chain uses TRBV7-9 with TRBJ2-5, with D perhaps TRBD2 (6 bases). Trimming pared 6 bases from V and 4 bases from J, leaving 9 bases between. The CDR3 loop spans 12 amino acids. Germline CDR1 is SEHNR and CDR2 is FQNEAQ (reference sequence). CDR3 DNA sequence: TGTGCCAGCAGAAAGGGAGGAGAGACCCAGTACTTC. Its protein product is CASRKGGETQYF.

This chain links TRBV5-1 with TRBJ1-3; 7 nucleotides match TRBD1. Losses at the gene ends were 0 bases for V and 8 bases for J; bases not matched to a gene: 11. The CDR3 extends over 16 amino acids. Germline CDR1 SGHRS, CDR2 YFSETQ. The CDR3 bases are TGCGCCAGCAGCTTGGCCGAAAGACAGGGATTTGACACCATATATTTT. This encodes CASSLAERQGFDTIYF.

This chain connects TRBV4-1 to TRBJ2-7; tentative D call: TRBD1 (5 bases). The V end lost 3 bases, the J end lost 2 bases, and 11 bases lay between the germline ends. This CDR3 is 14 amino acids long. CDR1 is MGHRA and CDR2 is YSYEKL in the germline V gene. CDR3 protein: CASSQVTVPYEQYF. CDR3 in DNA: TGCGCCAGCAGCCAGGTGACAGTACCCTACGAGCAGTACTTC.

This chain links TRBV7-9 with TRBJ1-1; 9 nucleotides line up with TRBD1. This CDR3 contains 15 residues. The junction had 7 bases not matched to a gene; V was cut back by 5 bases and J by 3 bases. Germline V gene lookup returns CDR1 SEHNR and CDR2 FQNEAQ (reference sequence). The CDR3 protein is CASSPRGDRDTEAFF. The CDR3 nucleotides are TGTGCCAGCAGCCCGCGGGGGGACAGGGACACTGAAGCTTTCTTT.

The CDR3 DNA reads as TGTGCCAGCAGTGAAAGGACAGGGCGAAGACAAGAGACCCAGTACTTC. Its translation is CASSERTGRRQETQYF. The chain carries TRBV25-1 and TRBJ2-5, with 8 bases identical to TRBD1. Germline V gene sequence: CDR1 MGHDK, CDR2 SYGVNS. J gave up 2 bases and V 2 bases, and 7 bases lay outside the gene matches. The CDR3 length is 16 residues.

This chain joins TRBV3-1 (or the pseudogene TRBV3-2) and TRBJ2-5; 7 bases fit TRBD1. V gave up 8 bases and J gave up 2 bases; unmatched junction bases: 5. This CDR3 region has 13 residues. Germline CDR1 LGHDT, CDR2 YNNKEL (reference sequence). This CDR3 is CASGYRGQETQYF. Here the CDR3 DNA reads TGTGCCAGCGGCTACAGGGGACAAGAGACCCAGTACTTC.

The rearrangement joins TRBV5-4 to TRBJ2-7; TRBD1 matches 8 bases. This CDR3 region has 14 residues. V was pared by 4 bases and J by 5 bases, with 8 bases of the junction left unmatched. Germline CDR1 SGHNT, CDR2 YYREEE (reference sequence). The CDR3 DNA sequence: TGTGCCAGCAGCATAGGACAGGGTAGGGACGAGCAGTACTTC. Translated, it gives CASSIGQGRDEQYF. Full variable domain (outside the CDR3, taken from reference TRBV5-4 and TRBJ2-7): ETGVTQSPTHLIKTRGQQVTLRCSSQSGHNTVSWYQQALGQGPQFIFQYYREEENGRGNFPPRFSGLQFPNYSSELNVNALELDDSALYLCASSIGQGRDEQYFGPGTRLTVT.

The chain employs TRBV25-1 and TRBJ1-3; possibly TRBD1 for D (5 bases). CDR3 length: 16 residues. Germline lookup yields CDR1 MGHDK and CDR2 SYGVNS. The V end lost 5 bases, the J end lost 0 bases, and 14 bases lay between the germline ends. The CDR3 nucleotides are TGTGCCAGCAGTCCGTCGGAGGGGTACTCTGGAAACACCATATATTTT. Its translation: CASSPSEGYSGNTIYF.

The CDR3 region is CASSLFSGAVTEQYF. CDR3 in DNA: TGTGCCAGCAGCCTCTTCTCTGGGGCGGTCACTGAGCAGTACTTC. The V and J genes are TRBV11-2 and TRBJ2-7; the D gene is possibly TRBD1 (5 bases). This CDR3 has 15 amino acids. V lost 5 bases and J 7 bases, leaving 21 bases between the germline ends. Germline V lookup: CDR1 SGHAT, CDR2 FQNNGV.

The V and J genes are TRBV9 and TRBJ1-6; 8 nucleotides align to TRBD1. The CDR3 spans 16 residues. Trimming took 3 bases from V and 9 from J; bases not matched to a gene: 11. Per the germline V gene, CDR1 is SGDLS and CDR2 is YYNGEE. The CDR3 loop reads CASSGGTGGSGSPLHF. CDR3 nucleotide sequence: TGTGCCAGCAGCGGAGGGACAGGAGGGTCTGGTTCACCCCTCCACTTT.

This clone was picked up one time. The rearrangement joins TRBV2 to TRBJ1-6, with D perhaps TRBD1 (6 bases). The CDR3 runs 13 residues. V lost 0 bases and J 13 bases, leaving 10 bases between the germline ends. Germline V gives CDR1 SNHLY, CDR2 FYNNEI. The DNA for the CDR3 is TGTGCCAGCAGTGAAGCGCGGGGGGGCCCCCTCCACTTT. This gives the protein CASSEARGGPLHF.

The CDR3 DNA reads TGCGCCAGCAGCTTGGCCGACACCGGGGAGCTGTTTTTT. Amino acid sequence: CASSLADTGELFF. The gene calls are TRBV5-1 and TRBJ2-2; the D is unclear. Looked up from germline, CDR1 is SGHRS and CDR2 is YFSETQ. The CDR3 has 13 residues. Deletions cut 0 bases from V and 3 bases from J, with 3 bases between.

The chain combines TRBV7-9 with TRBJ2-5; 11 bases line up with TRBD1. The CDR3 is made up of 17 amino acids. CDR1 SEHNR and CDR2 FQNEAQ come from the germline V gene (reference sequence). V dropped 1 base and J dropped 2; count of bases not matched to a gene: 6. CDR3 residues: CASSLGLRDRGQETQYF. CDR3 DNA sequence: TGTGCCAGCAGCTTAGGACTCCGGGACAGGGGGCAAGAGACCCAGTACTTC.